A selection of T cell receptor beta chains follows, all from one sample in a study of blood T cell repertoires in COVID-19. TCRdb's copy holds only in-frame clones and misses some; the assay was immunoSEQ multiplex PCR. This sample yields some 360,000 clones, of which more than 70% are seen a single time; approximately 4.1% belongs to the top ten. Sequencing was done on a sample of peripheral blood. The receptor source for this set is a woman aged 60 to 75 with COVID-19, enrolled during active disease. Both conserved end residues are part of each CDR3. D genes are given only for firm matches. Clone size, where shown, is once, few, many, or a class for clones that have expanded.

V: TRBV10-3
size: -
D: TRBD1
J: TRBJ1-5
DNA: TGTGCCATCAGCGCCACAGGGGTAAGTCAGCCCCAGCATTTT
CDR3: CAISATGVSQPQHF

V: TRBV2
size: -
D: TRBD2
J: TRBJ2-5
DNA: TGTGCCAGCAGTGTTACTAGCGGGGGGCCGGTAGAGACCCAGTACTTC
CDR3: CASSVTSGGPVETQYF

V: TRBV7-9
size: -
D: -
J: TRBJ1-3
DNA: TGTGCCAGCAGCTTACCACGGGGTGGTGGAAACACCATATATTTT
CDR3: CASSLPRGGGNTIYF

V: TRBV6-5
size: few
D: TRBD1
J: TRBJ1-5
DNA: TGTGCCAGCAAAGGACAGGGCTTAAATCAGCCCCAGCATTTT
CDR3: CASKGQGLNQPQHF

V: TRBV7-9
size: -
D: TRBD1
J: TRBJ1-2
DNA: TGTGCCAGCAGCTTAGGAGGGACAGGGGGCTCTGGCTACACCTTC
CDR3: CASSLGGTGGSGYTF

V: TRBV21-1
size: -
D: -
J: TRBJ2-7
DNA: TGTGCCAGCATCATTCTGACAGGGCGTAACTACGAGCAGTACTTC
CDR3: CASIILTGRNYEQYF

V: TRBV5-1
size: -
D: -
J: TRBJ2-5
DNA: TGCGCCAGCAGCTCCCCAGGGGAGACCCAGTACTTC
CDR3: CASSSPGETQYF

V: TRBV4-1
size: -
D: -
J: TRBJ2-2
DNA: TGCGCCAGCAGACGATCTCAGGGGGAGGTCGGGGAGCTGTTTTTT
CDR3: CASRRSQGEVGELFF

V: TRBV2
size: -
D: -
J: TRBJ1-2
DNA: TGTGCCAGCAGCGGCGGAGCTAACTATGGCTACACCTTC
CDR3: CASSGGANYGYTF

V: TRBV3-1/TRBV3-2
size: -
D: -
J: TRBJ1-4
DNA: TGTGCCAGCAGCCATAGGAGATCCACTAATGAAAAACTGTTTTTT
CDR3: CASSHRRSTNEKLFF

V: TRBV7-8
size: -
D: TRBD2
J: TRBJ2-3
DNA: TGTGCCAGCAGCTACCGACTAGCGGGAGGAGATACGCAGTATTTT
CDR3: CASSYRLAGGDTQYF

V: TRBV30
size: -
D: -
J: TRBJ1-6
DNA: TGTGCCTGGAGGGAACCGGGACAAAGTTATTCACCCCTCCACTTT
CDR3: CAWREPGQSYSPLHF

V: TRBV6-1
size: -
D: -
J: TRBJ1-3
DNA: TGTGCCAGCAGTTCAGGGTTATCTGGAAACACCATATATTTT
CDR3: CASSSGLSGNTIYF

V: TRBV7-6
size: -
D: TRBD1
J: TRBJ1-5
DNA: TGTGCCAGCAGCTTGGGGACAGGGCCCAATCAGCCCCAGCATTTT
CDR3: CASSLGTGPNQPQHF

V: TRBV6-5
size: -
D: -
J: TRBJ1-3
DNA: TGTGCCAGCAGTTACTCTGTAAGAGGGAGGGGAAACACCATATATTTT
CDR3: CASSYSVRGRGNTIYF

V: TRBV9
size: -
D: TRBD1
J: TRBJ1-1
DNA: TGTGCCAGCAGCCCCAGGACAGGGTTGGACACTGAAGCTTTCTTT
CDR3: CASSPRTGLDTEAFF

V: TRBV7-9
size: -
D: -
J: TRBJ2-5
DNA: TGTGCCAGCAGCTTCTCCAACATTAAAGAGACCCAGTACTTC
CDR3: CASSFSNIKETQYF

V: TRBV10-3
size: -
D: TRBD1
J: TRBJ1-2
DNA: TGTGCCATCAGTGGACCAGGGACAGGGGGCATCTATGGCTACACCTTC
CDR3: CAISGPGTGGIYGYTF

V: TRBV6-5
size: once
D: TRBD1
J: TRBJ1-2
DNA: TGTGCCAGCAGTCGGACAGGGGGTAGATATGGCTACACCTTC
CDR3: CASSRTGGRYGYTF

V: TRBV12-3/TRBV12-4
size: -
D: -
J: TRBJ1-5
DNA: TGTGCCAGCAGTTTAGTAGGGGAAGGGCCCCAGCATTTT
CDR3: CASSLVGEGPQHF

V: TRBV7-9
size: -
D: -
J: TRBJ1-1
DNA: TGTGCCAGCAGCTTAGGGAGGGGTACGAACACTGAAGCTTTCTTT
CDR3: CASSLGRGTNTEAFF

V: TRBV5-1
size: -
D: -
J: TRBJ2-2
DNA: TGCGCCAGCAGCTTGGTCGCAGAAAACACCGGGGAGCTGTTTTTT
CDR3: CASSLVAENTGELFF

V: TRBV10-2
size: -
D: -
J: TRBJ2-7
DNA: TGCGCCACCGGAGACGGAACCTACGAGCAGTACTTC
CDR3: CATGDGTYEQYF

V: TRBV7-3
size: -
D: TRBD2
J: TRBJ2-1
DNA: TGTGCCAGCAGCCGCGGGACTAGCGGGGGGGCCTTTAGGAATGAGCAGTTCTTC
CDR3: CASSRGTSGGAFRNEQFF

V: TRBV6-5
size: -
D: -
J: TRBJ2-7
DNA: TGTGCCAGCACCGGGGGCTACGAGCAGTACTTC
CDR3: CASTGGYEQYF

V: TRBV2
size: -
D: -
J: TRBJ2-5
DNA: TGTGCCAGCAGGAGGGTGGGGGGAGAGACCCAGTACTTC
CDR3: CASRRVGGETQYF

V: TRBV6-5
size: -
D: TRBD1
J: TRBJ1-2
DNA: TGTGCCAGCAGTTCCATCCGGGACAGTGCTAACTATGGCTACACCTTC
CDR3: CASSSIRDSANYGYTF

V: TRBV28
size: -
D: TRBD1
J: TRBJ1-6
DNA: TGTGCCAGCAGTTCTCCATCCGGGACAGGCCGTCTAGCCCCCCTCCACTTT
CDR3: CASSSPSGTGRLAPLHF

V: TRBV19
size: -
D: TRBD1
J: TRBJ1-1
DNA: TGTGCCAGTAGTATTCGGTCCGGGACAGGGGGCACTGAAGCTTTCTTT
CDR3: CASSIRSGTGGTEAFF

V: TRBV5-1
size: once
D: TRBD1
J: TRBJ1-4
DNA: TGCGCCAGCAGCTTGGAGGGGGCTGTAGGTGAAAAACTGTTTTTT
CDR3: CASSLEGAVGEKLFF

V: TRBV6-5
size: -
D: -
J: TRBJ1-5
DNA: TGTGCCAGCAGTTCGTATTTCAATCAGCCCCAGCATTTT
CDR3: CASSSYFNQPQHF

V: TRBV2
size: -
D: -
J: TRBJ1-2
DNA: TGTGCCAGCTCGGGGACTACATATGGCTACACCTTC
CDR3: CASSGTTYGYTF

V: TRBV19
size: -
D: TRBD1
J: TRBJ2-7
DNA: TGTGCCAGTAGTATCGCCAACAGGGGGTCCTACGAGCAGTACTTC
CDR3: CASSIANRGSYEQYF

V: TRBV9
size: few
D: TRBD2
J: TRBJ2-3
DNA: TGTGCCAGCGTTGGGACTAGGGCAGATACGCAGTATTTT
CDR3: CASVGTRADTQYF

V: TRBV10-3
size: once
D: -
J: TRBJ1-1
DNA: TGTGCCATCAGTGGTGACAGGCTTTGGGCAGCTTTCTTT
CDR3: CAISGDRLWAAFF

V: TRBV30
size: -
D: -
J: TRBJ2-5
DNA: TGTGCCTGTACCCTGGGACTCCGGCGCGAGACCCAGTACTTC
CDR3: CACTLGLRRETQYF

V: TRBV30
size: -
D: TRBD1
J: TRBJ1-1
DNA: TGTGCCTGGATTTCGGACAGGGCGAGGAGTGAAGCTTTCTTT
CDR3: CAWISDRARSEAFF

V: TRBV11-2
size: -
D: -
J: TRBJ2-1
DNA: TGTGCCAGCAGACAGATACAAGGCGCCGGTTACAATGAGCAGTTCTTC
CDR3: CASRQIQGAGYNEQFF

V: TRBV5-4
size: -
D: -
J: TRBJ2-5
DNA: TGTGCCAGCAGCTTCAGTTCTGAGACCCAGTACTTC
CDR3: CASSFSSETQYF

V: TRBV24-1
size: -
D: TRBD1
J: TRBJ2-1
DNA: TGTGCCACCAGTGACCCGGGACAGGGTGCCAACAATGAGCAGTTCTTC
CDR3: CATSDPGQGANNEQFF

V: TRBV19
size: -
D: -
J: TRBJ1-1
DNA: TGTGCCAGTAGTATAGGGGCAGGGCTCAGGACTGAAGCTTTCTTT
CDR3: CASSIGAGLRTEAFF

V: TRBV18
size: once
D: -
J: TRBJ2-3
DNA: TGTGCCAGCTCACCCCAGGGAATATTCAGCACAGATACGCAGTATTTT
CDR3: CASSPQGIFSTDTQYF

V: TRBV27
size: -
D: TRBD1
J: TRBJ2-7
DNA: TGTGCCAGCAGTTTATCAGGGACAGCCTACGAGCAGTACTTC
CDR3: CASSLSGTAYEQYF

V: TRBV13
size: once
D: -
J: TRBJ2-3
DNA: TGTGCCAGCAGCTTAGGGGGGACTGGTTCGGATACGCAGTATTTT
CDR3: CASSLGGTGSDTQYF

V: TRBV7-2
size: -
D: -
J: TRBJ1-6
DNA: TGTGCCAGCAGCCTGATGACAGGTTATAATTCACCCCTCCACTTT
CDR3: CASSLMTGYNSPLHF

V: TRBV19
size: -
D: -
J: TRBJ2-3
DNA: TGTGCCAGTAGTACAAACCTGGCCCGCGGGACAGATACGCAGTATTTT
CDR3: CASSTNLARGTDTQYF